Sequencing of this T cell receptor (beta chain) was carried out in a study of blood T cell repertoires in COVID-19. Libraries were prepared by immunoSEQ multiplex PCR; TCRdb keeps only in-frame clonotypes and omits some of them. The sample includes about 220,000 clones, 75% to 90% seen only once; the top ten take about 5%. The germline V gene has CDR1 MGHRA and CDR2 YSYEKL. This CDR3 is 18 amino acids long. V shed 1 base, J shed 4 bases, and the junction held 10 bases outside the gene matches. The genes are TRBV4-1 and TRBJ1-6; 7 bases are shared with TRBD1. The source of this sequence is a woman in her 70s with COVID-19, enrolled during active disease. Sequences were obtained from peripheral blood. The CDR3 protein is CASSQGAQGNSYNSPLHF. The CDR3 DNA reads as TGCGCCAGCAGCCAAGGGGCACAGGGGAACTCATATAATTCACCCCTCCACTTT.